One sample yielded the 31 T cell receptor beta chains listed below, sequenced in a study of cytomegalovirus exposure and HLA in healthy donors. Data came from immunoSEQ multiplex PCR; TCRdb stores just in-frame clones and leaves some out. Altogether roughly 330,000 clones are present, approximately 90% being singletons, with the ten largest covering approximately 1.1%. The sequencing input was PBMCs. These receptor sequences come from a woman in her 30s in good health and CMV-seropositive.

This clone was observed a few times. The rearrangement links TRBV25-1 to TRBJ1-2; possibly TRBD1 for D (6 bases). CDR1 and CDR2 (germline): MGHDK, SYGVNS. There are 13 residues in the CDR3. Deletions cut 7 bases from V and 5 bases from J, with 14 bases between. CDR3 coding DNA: TGTGCCAGCACCAGGGGATTGCTTTATGGCTACACCTTC. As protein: CASTRGLLYGYTF.

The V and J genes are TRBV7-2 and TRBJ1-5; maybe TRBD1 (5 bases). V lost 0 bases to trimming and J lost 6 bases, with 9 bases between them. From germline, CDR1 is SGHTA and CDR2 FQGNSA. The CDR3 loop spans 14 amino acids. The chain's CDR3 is CASSLAAGRQPQHF. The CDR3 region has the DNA TGTGCCAGCAGCTTAGCGGCAGGGCGTCAGCCCCAGCATTTT.

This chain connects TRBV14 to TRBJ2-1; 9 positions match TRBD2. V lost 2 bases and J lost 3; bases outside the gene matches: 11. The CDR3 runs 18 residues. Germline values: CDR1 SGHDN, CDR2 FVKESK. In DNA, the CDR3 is TGTGCCAGCAGCCAAATGAATCAGCGGGGGGACAACTACAATGAGCAGTTCTTC. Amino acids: CASSQMNQRGDNYNEQFF.

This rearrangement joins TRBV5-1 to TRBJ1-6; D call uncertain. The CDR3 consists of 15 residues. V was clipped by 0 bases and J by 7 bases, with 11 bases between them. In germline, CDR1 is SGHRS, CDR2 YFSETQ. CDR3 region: CASSLGGRGNSPLHF. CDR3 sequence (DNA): TGCGCCAGCAGCTTGGGGGGAAGAGGGAATTCACCCCTCCACTTT.

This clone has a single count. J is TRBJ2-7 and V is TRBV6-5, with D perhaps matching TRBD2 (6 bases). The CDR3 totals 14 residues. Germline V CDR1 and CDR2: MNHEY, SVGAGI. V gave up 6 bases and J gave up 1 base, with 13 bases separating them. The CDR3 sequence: CASRPPGLSYEQYF. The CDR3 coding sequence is TGTGCCAGCAGGCCCCCGGGACTGTCCTACGAGCAGTACTTC.

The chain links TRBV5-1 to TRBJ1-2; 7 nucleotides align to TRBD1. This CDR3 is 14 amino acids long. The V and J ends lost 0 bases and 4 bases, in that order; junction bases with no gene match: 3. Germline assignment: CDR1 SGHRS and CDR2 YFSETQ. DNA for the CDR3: TGCGCCAGCAGCTTGGAACAGGGGCCCTATGGCTACACCTTC. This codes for CASSLEQGPYGYTF.

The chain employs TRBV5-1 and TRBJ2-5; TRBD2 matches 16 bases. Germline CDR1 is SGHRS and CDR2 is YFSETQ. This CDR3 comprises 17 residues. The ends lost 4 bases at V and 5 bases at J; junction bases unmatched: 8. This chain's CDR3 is CASSGGLAGGPGETQYF. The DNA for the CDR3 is TGCGCCAGCAGCGGGGGACTAGCGGGAGGGCCCGGCGAGACCCAGTACTTC. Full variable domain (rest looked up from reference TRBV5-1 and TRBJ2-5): KAGVTQTPRYLIKTRGQQVTLSCSPISGHRSVSWYQQTPGQGLQFLFEYFSETQRNKGNFPGRFSGRQFSNSRSEMNVSTLELGDSALYLCASSGGLAGGPGETQYFGPGTRLLVL.

The CDR3 DNA is TGCGCCAGCACGACACAGCAAGAGACCCAGTACTTC. The encoded protein is CASTTQQETQYF. The chain is built from TRBV5-1 and TRBJ2-5; D is unresolved. CDR1 SGHRS and CDR2 YFSETQ come from the germline V gene. The ends were cut back, 6 bases at V and 2 bases at J, with 8 bases in the middle. The CDR3 is 12 amino acids.

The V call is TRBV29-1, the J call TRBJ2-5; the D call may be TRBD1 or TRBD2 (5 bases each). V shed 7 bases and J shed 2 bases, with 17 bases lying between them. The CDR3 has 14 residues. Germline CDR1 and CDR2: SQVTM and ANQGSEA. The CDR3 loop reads CSAPSRDLQETQYF. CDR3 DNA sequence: TGCAGCGCCCCCTCCCGGGACCTACAAGAGACCCAGTACTTC. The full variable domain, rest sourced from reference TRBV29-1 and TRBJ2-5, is SAVISQKPSRDICQRGTSLTIQCQVDSQVTMMFWYRQQPGQSLTLIATANQGSEATYESGFVIDKFPISRPNLTFSTLTVSNMSPEDSSIYLCSAPSRDLQETQYFGPGTRLLVL.

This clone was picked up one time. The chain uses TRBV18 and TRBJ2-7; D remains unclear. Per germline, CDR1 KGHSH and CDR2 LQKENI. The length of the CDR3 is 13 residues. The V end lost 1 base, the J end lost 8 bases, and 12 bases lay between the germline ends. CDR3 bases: TGTGCCAGCTCACCACTGTCACGGCCGCAGCAGTACTTC. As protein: CASSPLSRPQQYF.

CDR3 loop: CASSQASENYGYTF. DNA for the CDR3: TGCGCCAGCAGCCAAGCTTCGGAGAACTATGGCTACACCTTC. The chain employs TRBV4-3 and TRBJ1-2; unclear D gene. This CDR3 has 14 residues. Per the germline V gene, CDR1 is LGHNA and CDR2 is YSLEER. V lost 1 base, J lost 2 bases, and 8 bases lay in between.

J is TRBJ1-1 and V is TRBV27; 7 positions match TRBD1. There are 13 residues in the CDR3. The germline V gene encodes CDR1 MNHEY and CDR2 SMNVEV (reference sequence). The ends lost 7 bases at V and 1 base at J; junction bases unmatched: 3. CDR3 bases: TGTGCCAGCAAGGGGACAGCGAACACTGAAGCTTTCTTT. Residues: CASKGTANTEAFF.

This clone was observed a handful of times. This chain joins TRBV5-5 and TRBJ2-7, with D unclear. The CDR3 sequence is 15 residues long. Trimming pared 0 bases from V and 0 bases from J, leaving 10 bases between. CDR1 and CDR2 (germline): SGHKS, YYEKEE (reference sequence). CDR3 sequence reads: CASSLVADGSYEQYF. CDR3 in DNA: TGTGCCAGCAGCTTGGTTGCGGACGGCTCCTACGAGCAGTACTTC.

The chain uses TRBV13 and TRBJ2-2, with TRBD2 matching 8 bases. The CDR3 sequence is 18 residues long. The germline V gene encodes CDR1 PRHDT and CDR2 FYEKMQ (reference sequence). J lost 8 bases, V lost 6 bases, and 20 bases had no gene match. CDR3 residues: CASRGDLAEVAGYGELFF. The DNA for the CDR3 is TGTGCCAGCAGGGGCGACCTAGCGGAGGTAGCGGGGTATGGGGAGCTGTTTTTT.

DNA for the CDR3: TGTGCCAGCAGAGCTGAACACCTAGGACAGGGAAGCTCCTACGAGCAGTACTTC. Protein: CASRAEHLGQGSSYEQYF. The J gene is TRBJ2-7, the V gene TRBV27, with 8 bases matching TRBD1. V trimming: 6 bases; J trimming: 0 bases; junction bases outside the gene matches: 16. Germline V gene data show CDR1 as MNHEY and CDR2 as SMNVEV (reference sequence). The CDR3 totals 18 residues.

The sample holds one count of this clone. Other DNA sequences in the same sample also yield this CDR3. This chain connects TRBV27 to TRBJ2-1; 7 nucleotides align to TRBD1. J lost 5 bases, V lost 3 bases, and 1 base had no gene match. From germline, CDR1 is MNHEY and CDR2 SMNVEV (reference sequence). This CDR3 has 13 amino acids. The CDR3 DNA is TGTGCCAGCAGTTTGGGACAGAACAATGAGCAGTTCTTC. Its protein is CASSLGQNNEQFF.

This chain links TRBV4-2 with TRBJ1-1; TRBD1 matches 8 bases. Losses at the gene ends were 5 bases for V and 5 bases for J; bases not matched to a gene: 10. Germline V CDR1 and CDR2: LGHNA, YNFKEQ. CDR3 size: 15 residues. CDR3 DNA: TGTGCCAGCAGCGGGCAGGGGGCGCGAGGAACTGAAGCTTTCTTT. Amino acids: CASSGQGARGTEAFF.

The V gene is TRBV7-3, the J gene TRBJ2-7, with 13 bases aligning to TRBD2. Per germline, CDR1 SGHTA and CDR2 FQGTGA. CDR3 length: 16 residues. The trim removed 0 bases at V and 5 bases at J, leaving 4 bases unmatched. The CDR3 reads CASSLTGTSGTHEQYF. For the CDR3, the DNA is TGTGCCAGCAGCTTAACGGGGACTAGCGGGACCCACGAGCAGTACTTC. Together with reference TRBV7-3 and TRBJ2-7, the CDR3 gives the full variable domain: GAGVSQTPSNKVTEKGKYVELRCDPISGHTALYWYRQSLGQGPEFLIYFQGTGAADDSGLPNDRFFAVRPEGSVSTLKIQRTERGDSAVYLCASSLTGTSGTHEQYFGPGTRLTVT.

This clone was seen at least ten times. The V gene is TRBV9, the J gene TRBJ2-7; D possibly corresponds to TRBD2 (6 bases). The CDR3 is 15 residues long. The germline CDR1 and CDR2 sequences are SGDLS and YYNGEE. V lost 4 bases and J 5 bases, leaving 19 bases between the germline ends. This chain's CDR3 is CASSHGGDLSDEQYF. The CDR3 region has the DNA TGTGCCAGCAGCCACGGAGGGGACCTATCGGACGAGCAGTACTTC.

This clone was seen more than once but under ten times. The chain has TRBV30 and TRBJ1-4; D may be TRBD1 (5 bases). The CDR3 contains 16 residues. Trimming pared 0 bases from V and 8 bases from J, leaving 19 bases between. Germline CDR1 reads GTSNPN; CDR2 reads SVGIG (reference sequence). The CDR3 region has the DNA TGTGCCTGGAGTGTACCCCCAGGGATGGGAGCCGAAAAACTGTTTTTT. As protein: CAWSVPPGMGAEKLFF. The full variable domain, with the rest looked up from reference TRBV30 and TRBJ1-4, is SQTIHQWPATLVQPVGSPLSLECTVEGTSNPNLYWYRQAAGRGLQLLFYSVGIGQISSEVPQNLSASRPQDRQFILSSKKLLLSDSGFYLCAWSVPPGMGAEKLFFGSGTQLSVL.

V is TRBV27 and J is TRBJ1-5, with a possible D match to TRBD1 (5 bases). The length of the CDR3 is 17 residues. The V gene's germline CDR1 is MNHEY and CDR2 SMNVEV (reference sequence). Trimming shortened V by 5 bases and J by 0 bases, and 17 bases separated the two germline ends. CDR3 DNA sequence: TGTGCCAGCAGTCCCCTCCAGGACACTCATAGCAATCAGCCCCAGCATTTT. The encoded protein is CASSPLQDTHSNQPQHF.

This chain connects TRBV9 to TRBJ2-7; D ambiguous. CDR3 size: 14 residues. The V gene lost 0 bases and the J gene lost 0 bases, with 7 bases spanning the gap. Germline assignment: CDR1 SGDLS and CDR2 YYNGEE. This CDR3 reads CASSVGRTSYEQYF. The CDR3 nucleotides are TGTGCCAGCAGCGTAGGCCGCACCTCCTACGAGCAGTACTTC.

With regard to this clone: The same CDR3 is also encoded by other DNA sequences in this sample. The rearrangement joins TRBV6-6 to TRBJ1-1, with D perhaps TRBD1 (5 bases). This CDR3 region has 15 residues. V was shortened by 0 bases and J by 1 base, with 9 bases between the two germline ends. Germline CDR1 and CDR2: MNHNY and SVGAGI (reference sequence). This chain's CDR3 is CASSYSRQGNTEAFF. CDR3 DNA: TGTGCCAGCAGTTACTCTAGGCAGGGGAACACTGAAGCTTTCTTT.

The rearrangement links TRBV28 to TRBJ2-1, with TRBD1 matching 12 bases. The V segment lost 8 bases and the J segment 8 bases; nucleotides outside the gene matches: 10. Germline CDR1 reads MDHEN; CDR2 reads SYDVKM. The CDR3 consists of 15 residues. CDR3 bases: TGTGCCAGCGCCCTAGGGACAGGGGGCCTAGATGAGCAGTTCTTC. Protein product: CASALGTGGLDEQFF.

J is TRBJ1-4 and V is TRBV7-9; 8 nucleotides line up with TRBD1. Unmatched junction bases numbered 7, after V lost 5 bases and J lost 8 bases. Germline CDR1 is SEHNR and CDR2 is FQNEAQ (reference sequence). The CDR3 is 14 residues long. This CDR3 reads CASSVGQGGEKLFF. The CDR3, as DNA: TGTGCCAGCAGCGTAGGACAGGGAGGAGAAAAACTGTTTTTT.

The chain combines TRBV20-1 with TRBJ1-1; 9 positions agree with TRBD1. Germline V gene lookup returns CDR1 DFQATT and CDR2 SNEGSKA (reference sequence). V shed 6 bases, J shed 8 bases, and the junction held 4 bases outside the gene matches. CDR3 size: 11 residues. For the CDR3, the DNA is TGCAGTGCCTCGGACAGGGGAGAAGCTTTCTTT. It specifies CSASDRGEAFF.

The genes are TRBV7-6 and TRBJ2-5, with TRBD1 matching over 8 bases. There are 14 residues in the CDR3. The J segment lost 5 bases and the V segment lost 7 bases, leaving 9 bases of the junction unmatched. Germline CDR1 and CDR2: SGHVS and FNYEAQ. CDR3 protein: CASTVRGRWETQYF. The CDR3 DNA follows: TGTGCCAGCACCGTCAGGGGGCGGTGGGAGACCCAGTACTTC.

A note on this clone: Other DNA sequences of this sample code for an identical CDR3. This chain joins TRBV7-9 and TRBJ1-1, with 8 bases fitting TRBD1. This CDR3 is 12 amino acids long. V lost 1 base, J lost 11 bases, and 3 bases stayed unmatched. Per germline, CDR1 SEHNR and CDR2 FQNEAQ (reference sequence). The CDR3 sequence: CASSLGGTGAFF. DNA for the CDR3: TGTGCCAGCAGCTTAGGCGGGACAGGCGCTTTCTTT. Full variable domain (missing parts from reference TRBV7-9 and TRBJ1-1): DTGVSQNPRHKITKRGQNVTFRCDPISEHNRLYWYRQTLGQGPEFLTYFQNEAQLEKSRLLSDRFSAERPKGSFSTLEIQRTEQGDSAMYLCASSLGGTGAFFGQGTRLTVV.

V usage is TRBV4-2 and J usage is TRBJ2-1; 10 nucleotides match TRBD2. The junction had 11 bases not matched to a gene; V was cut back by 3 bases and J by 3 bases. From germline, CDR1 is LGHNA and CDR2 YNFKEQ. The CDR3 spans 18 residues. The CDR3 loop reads CASSQGGLAGALYNEQFF. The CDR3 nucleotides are TGTGCCAGCAGCCAGGGCGGGCTAGCGGGGGCCCTCTACAATGAGCAGTTCTTC.

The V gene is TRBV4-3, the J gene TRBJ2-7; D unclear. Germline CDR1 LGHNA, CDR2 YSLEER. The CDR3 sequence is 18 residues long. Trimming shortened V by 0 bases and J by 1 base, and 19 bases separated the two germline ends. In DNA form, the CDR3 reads TGCGCCAGCAGCCAAGATACCGCCCGGTTAAGAGAATCCTACGAGCAGTACTTC. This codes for CASSQDTARLRESYEQYF.

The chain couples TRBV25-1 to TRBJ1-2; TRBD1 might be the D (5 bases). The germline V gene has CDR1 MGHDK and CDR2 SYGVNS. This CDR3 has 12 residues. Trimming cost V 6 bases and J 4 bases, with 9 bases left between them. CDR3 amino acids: CASSRDSYGYTF. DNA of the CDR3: TGTGCCAGCAGCAGAGACAGCTATGGCTACACCTTC.